The table lists the clone carrying this TCR beta chain with many counts. What it binds is not known. CDR3 length equals 19 residues. Germline CDR1 PRHDT, CDR2 FYEKMQ (reference sequence). V shed 5 bases and J shed 2 bases, with 27 bases lying between them. RNA served as the template for amplifying TCR beta CDR3 regions. Second-round multiplex PCR came after first-round RT-PCR with HTBI primers. From the multiplex PCR reads, TCRdb called clonotypes with MiXCR, one entry per CDR3 protein. The sample shows approximately 480,000 distinct CDR3 sequences, 13% to 15% of them seen only once. This entry belongs to a study of Graves' ophthalmopathy and Graves' hyperthyroidism. Study findings and constraints: In predicting ophthalmopathy progression, the model reached over 70% sensitivity and roughly 74% specificity.

Other autoimmune diseases, uncontrolled infections, pregnancy or lactation ruled patients out of participation. The sequence was collected from a woman aged 25 to 39 with Graves' ophthalmopathy. The rearrangement uses TRBV13 and TRBJ1-2; D is perhaps TRBD1 (6 bases). Sequences were obtained from blood. The CDR3 bases are TGTGCCAGCAGCCACCAGCGACAGGACCATTTAGGGGACAACTATGGCTACACCTTC. It translates to CASSHQRQDHLGDNYGYTF.